A selection of T cell receptor beta chains follows, all from one sample in a study of post-analysis software for immune sequencing data. TCRdb analysed the PCR reads with MiXCR anew, one entry per CDR3 protein. The repertoire consists of 150,000 or so distinct CDR3 sequences, with 30% to 45% occurring once and the leading ten covering roughly 28%. The sample consisted of blood, taken after autologous hematopoietic stem cell transplantation. The receptors were gathered from a girl between 5 and 17 years old with multiple sclerosis. Both conserved end residues are part of each CDR3. D genes are given only for firm matches. Expanded clones get a size class; other rows say once, few or many, or leave the size out.

v_call	clone_size	d_call	j_call	cdr3_nt	cdr3_aa
TRBV24-1	once	.	TRBJ2-3	TGTGCCACCAGTGCGTTGACAGATATGCAGTATTTT	CATSALTDMQYF
TRBV28	.	TRBD2	TRBJ2-1	TGTGCCAGCAGACCCCCCGGGACTAACGGAGAGCAGTTCTTC	CASRPPGTNGEQFF
TRBV7-8	few	.	TRBJ2-6	TGTGCCAGCAGCTTAGCTGCGGGGGCCAACGTCCTGACTTTC	CASSLAAGANVLTF
TRBV6-6	many	TRBD1	TRBJ1-2	TGTGCCAGCAGTGACAGGGGATTAGGCTATGGCTACACCTTC	CASSDRGLGYGYTF
TRBV28	.	.	TRBJ1-6	TGTGCCAGCAGTCCATACCCCCTCCACTTT	CASSPYPLHF
TRBV5-5	.	TRBD1	TRBJ1-1	TGTGCCAGCAGCTTGAACGCAGGGGGGAACACTGAAGCTTTCTTT	CASSLNAGGNTEAFF
TRBV6-5	many	.	TRBJ2-7	TGTGCCAGCAGCCCACAGGGCTCCTACGAGCAGTACTTC	CASSPQGSYEQYF
TRBV15	.	.	TRBJ1-4	TGTGCCACCAGCAGAATCCTAAACCCAGTCCCTAATGAAAAACTGTTTTTT	CATSRILNPVPNEKLFF
TRBV7-6	.	.	TRBJ2-7	TGTGCCAGCAGCCCAATAGGGGCCGGGGAGCAGTACTTC	CASSPIGAGEQYF
TRBV5-1	few	TRBD1	TRBJ2-6	TGCGCCAGCAGATCCAGGGGGAACTCTGGGGCCAACGTCCTGACTTTC	CASRSRGNSGANVLTF
TRBV7-8	.	TRBD2	TRBJ2-7	TGTGCCAGCAGCTCTCTAGCGGGAGGGACTGGTGAGCAGTACTTC	CASSSLAGGTGEQYF
TRBV5-6	few	.	TRBJ2-1	TGTGCCAGCAGCTCGACCTCCGGGGCAGGTAAAGGGCTGGCGGAAAATGAGCAGTTCTTC	CASSSTSGAGKGLAENEQFF
TRBV15	few	.	TRBJ1-5	TGTGCCACCAGCCTGGGGTCCCAAGGCAATCAGCCCCAGCATTTT	CATSLGSQGNQPQHF
TRBV4-3	few	TRBD1	TRBJ2-1	TGCGCCAGCAGCCGGACAGGGGGACTCAATGAGCAGTTCTTC	CASSRTGGLNEQFF
TRBV18	few	TRBD1	TRBJ2-7	TGTGCCAGCTCACCCCCGGGACAGGGGTACGAGCAGTACTTC	CASSPPGQGYEQYF
TRBV28	.	TRBD1	TRBJ1-5	TGTGCCAGCGACAGGGGGCGGAGGGGCAATCAGCCCCAGCATTTT	CASDRGRRGNQPQHF
TRBV6-6	.	.	TRBJ2-6	TGTGCCAGCAATTACTGGGGGGCCAACGTCCTGACTTTC	CASNYWGANVLTF
TRBV25-1	.	.	TRBJ2-5	TGTGCCAGCACGTCGGGTTCTGAGACCCAGTACTTC	CASTSGSETQYF
TRBV20-1	.	.	TRBJ2-1	TGCAGTGCTCTAAACGCGGGCTTCTCCTACAATGAGCAGTTCTTC	CSALNAGFSYNEQFF
TRBV11-2	few	TRBD1	TRBJ2-7	TGTGCCAGCAGCCGGGGACAGTTCTCCTACGAGCAGTACTTC	CASSRGQFSYEQYF
TRBV11-2	few	.	TRBJ2-7	TGTGCCAGCAGCTTTAGACGGGACCCTAGCTACGAGCAGTACTTC	CASSFRRDPSYEQYF
TRBV12-3/TRBV12-4	.	TRBD2	TRBJ2-1	TGTGCCAGCAGTGTAGCGGGAGTCCACAATGAGCAGTTCTTC	CASSVAGVHNEQFF
TRBV19	.	.	TRBJ2-7	TGTGCCAGTAAGATGCGGGACAGTTCCTACGAGCAGTACTTC	CASKMRDSSYEQYF
TRBV20-1	few	TRBD1	TRBJ2-5	TGCAGTGCTAGCGAGGGGGCGAGGGAGACCCAGTACTTC	CSASEGARETQYF
TRBV7-2	many	.	TRBJ2-5	TGTGCCAGCAGCTTAGCAGGGGCCCCCAGGGAGACCCAGTACTTC	CASSLAGAPRETQYF
TRBV20-1	.	.	TRBJ2-1	TGCAGTGCTAGACCACTAGCAAACGGGAATGAGCAGTTCTTC	CSARPLANGNEQFF
TRBV5-1	.	TRBD1	TRBJ2-1	TGCGCCAGCAGCTCAGGACAGGGCTACAATGAGCAGTTCTTC	CASSSGQGYNEQFF
TRBV6-2/TRBV6-3	few	TRBD2	TRBJ2-7	TGTGCCAGCAGTTACGTCGGCGGGAGGGCCTACGAGCAGTACTTC	CASSYVGGRAYEQYF
TRBV12-3/TRBV12-4	.	.	TRBJ2-3	TGTGCCAGCAGTGCCGGCAGGGCCCTTTCAGATACGCAGTATTTT	CASSAGRALSDTQYF
TRBV29-1	.	TRBD1	TRBJ1-4	TGCAGCGCGGAAGGCCCGGGACAGGGGGAACTGTTTTTT	CSAEGPGQGELFF
TRBV7-9	.	.	TRBJ1-5	TGTGCCAGCAGCTTAGTAAGCAATCAGCCCCAGCATTTT	CASSLVSNQPQHF
TRBV6-6	few	TRBD1	TRBJ2-3	TGTGCCAGCACCTCCGGGACAGGGGAAACAGATACGCAGTATTTT	CASTSGTGETDTQYF
TRBV12-3/TRBV12-4	.	TRBD2	TRBJ2-1	TGTGCCAGCAGGGCGGGGGATTACAATGAGCAGTTCTTC	CASRAGDYNEQFF
TRBV27	.	.	TRBJ2-7	TGTGCCAGCAAGACAGGAACCTACGAGCAGTACTTC	CASKTGTYEQYF
TRBV18	.	.	TRBJ1-1	TGTGCCAGCTCACCAGCCGACAGGTTGAACACTGAAGCTTTCTTT	CASSPADRLNTEAFF
TRBV6-6	.	.	TRBJ1-2	TGTGCCAGCAGTTACTCGAGGCAGGGAGGTGGATATGGCTACACCTTC	CASSYSRQGGGYGYTF
TRBV29-1	few	TRBD1	TRBJ2-2	TGCAGCGTTGAAGGGACAGGGGTCACCGGGGAGCTGTTTTTT	CSVEGTGVTGELFF